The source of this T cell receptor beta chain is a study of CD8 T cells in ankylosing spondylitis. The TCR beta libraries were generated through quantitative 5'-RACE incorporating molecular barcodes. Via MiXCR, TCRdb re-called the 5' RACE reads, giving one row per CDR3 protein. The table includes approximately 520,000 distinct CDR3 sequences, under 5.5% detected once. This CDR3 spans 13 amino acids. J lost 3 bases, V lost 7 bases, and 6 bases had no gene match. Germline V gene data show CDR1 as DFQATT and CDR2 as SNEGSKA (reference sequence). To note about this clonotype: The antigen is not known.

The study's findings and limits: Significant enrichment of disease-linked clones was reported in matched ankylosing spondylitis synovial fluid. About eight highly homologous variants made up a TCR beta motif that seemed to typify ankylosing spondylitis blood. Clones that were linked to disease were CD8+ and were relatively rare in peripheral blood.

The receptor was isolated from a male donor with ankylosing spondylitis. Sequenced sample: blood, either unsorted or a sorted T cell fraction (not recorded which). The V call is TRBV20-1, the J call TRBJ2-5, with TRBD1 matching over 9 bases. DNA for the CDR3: TGCAGTGTCTACCGGGACAGGGAAGAGACCCAGTACTTC. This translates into CSVYRDREETQYF.